The present T cell receptor (beta chain) was sequenced within a study of blood T cell repertoires in COVID-19 (TCRdb year 2020). Study-wide context: The collaborator samples originated in the United States, Italy and Spain and spanned the acute and convalescent phases of COVID-19. The prospective study material was composed of cDNA or gDNA derived from T cells, B-cell-depleted T cells, or PBMCs. Subjects who had been exposed to COVID-19, were actively infected with it, or had recovered from it provided the deeply sampled blood TCRbeta repertoires that made up the dataset. The repertoires were released in a freely available public database intended as a resource for research on the immune response to SARS-CoV-2. The samples were drawn from the first 160 participants of the ongoing ImmuneRACE study and from 1,254 subjects provided by 6 global collaborators. Sample metadata almost always included a de-identified subject ID, COVID-19 status, age in years and sex. Where HLA class I and class II types were available, the types were taken from metadata supplied by the sample provider, not from assay-based typing. General study outcomes and caveats: The quantity of clinical and demographic metadata differed by source and by participant and was supplied without curation.

The junction shows trimming of 3 bases on V and 8 bases on J, plus 14 bases between the germline ends. Taken from cysteine to phenylalanine, the CDR3 has 14 residues. Only the CDR3 portion is preserved as DNA: 42 bases, with reading frame beginning at the first base. The germline V gene encodes CDR1 DFQATT and CDR2 SNEGSKA (reference sequence). The immunoSEQ Assay, a bias-controlled multiplex PCR, was used to amplify TCRbeta CDR3 regions from genomic DNA. Under the source paper's analysis protocol: The number of nucleated cells in each sample was estimated by amplification of reference gene primers within the assay. Sequence reads were collapsed and filtered to measure the absolute abundance of every unique TCRbeta CDR3 rearrangement. Productive Simpson clonality was computed per sample as the square root of Simpson's diversity index over productive rearrangements. Sourced from immuneACCESS, this table was stored by TCRdb with only in-frame sequences that have V and J called. A share of the clones is absent; for the studies checked, an unresolved V gene accounts for under half, and the remainder has no known explanation. The D gene and trimming were derived from the DNA, and the V and J assignments and clone size from that table. The sample has about 160,000 clones on record, about 80% of them singletons. 8% to 9.5% of the sample goes to the ten largest clones.

Whole blood was collected in K2EDTA tubes by collaborating institutions according to the institutions' own protocols. For TCRbeta analysis, collaborators shipped samples in one of three forms: frozen whole blood, isolated PBMCs, or DNA extracted from either of those sample types. About this clone: The antigen this receptor binds is unknown. One base away there is no much larger clone; base qualities are not given.

Recombination joined TRBV20-1 with TRBJ1-6; possibly the D gene is TRBD1, per 5 matching bases. The sequencing input was peripheral blood. The sequence derives from a man aged 55 to 70 with acute or convalescent COVID-19. The CDR3 region has the sequence CSASGGREDSPLHF. DNA sequence: TGCAGTGCTAGTGGGGGACGGGAGGATTCACCCCTCCACTTT.